The rows below give T cell receptor beta chains drawn from one sample of a study of cytomegalovirus exposure and HLA in healthy donors. Repertoires were generated with immunoSEQ multiplex PCR, while TCRdb's copy carries only in-frame clones and drops some. In the table there are 100,000 to 150,000 clones, roughly 89% of which are singletons. Sequencing was carried out using PBMCs. These receptors were obtained from a woman between 25 and 40 years old in good health and CMV-seronegative. Each CDR3 is given with its conserved first and last residue. The order of the fields is clone size, J gene, V gene, D gene, CDR3 DNA, CDR3 protein. A D gene is named only where the DNA matches it firmly. Only part of the rows carry a size: once, few, many, or a class if the clone is expanded.

>.|TRBJ1-6|TRBV6-5|.
TGTGCCAGCAGTTACGGGCAGGGCAATTCACCCCTCCACTTT
CASSYGQGNSPLHF
>.|TRBJ2-3|TRBV5-1|TRBD2
TGCGCCAGCAGCTTGGGTGAAGGACTAGCGGTATTCACAGATACGCAGTATTTT
CASSLGEGLAVFTDTQYF
>.|TRBJ2-7|TRBV6-6|.
TGTGCCAGCAGTTACATCGACGAGCAGTACTTC
CASSYIDEQYF
>.|TRBJ1-1|TRBV7-9|.
TGTGCCAGCAGCTTAGGACAGACAAACACTGAAGCTTTCTTT
CASSLGQTNTEAFF
>few|TRBJ1-4|TRBV6-6|TRBD1
TGTGCCAGCAGTCAAGGACAGGGGATGGGTAATGAAAAACTGTTTTTT
CASSQGQGMGNEKLFF
>.|TRBJ2-1|TRBV28|TRBD2
TGTGCCAGCAGTTCCCCGACTAGCGAGAGGCAGTTCTTC
CASSSPTSERQFF
>.|TRBJ2-3|TRBV19|.
TGTGCCAGTAGTGACTACCTGTCTACGCAGTATTTT
CASSDYLSTQYF
>once|TRBJ2-3|TRBV10-2|TRBD2
TGCGCCAGCAGACTAGCGGGGGAGGATACGCAGTATTTT
CASRLAGEDTQYF
>.|TRBJ1-5|TRBV4-2|TRBD1
TGTGCCAGCAGCCAAGCCAGGGGGCCTCAGCCCCAGCATTTT
CASSQARGPQPQHF
>.|TRBJ1-2|TRBV30|.
TGTGCCTGGAGTGTACTGGGGGGGGCACATGGCTACACCTTC
CAWSVLGGAHGYTF
>.|TRBJ2-6|TRBV10-3|.
TGTGCCATCAGTGAACGGGGTGCTCCTGGGGCCAACGTCCTGACTTTC
CAISERGAPGANVLTF
>.|TRBJ2-7|TRBV30|TRBD2
TGTGCCTGGAGTGTAAAAGGCCTAGCGGGCTTCTACGAGCAGTACTTC
CAWSVKGLAGFYEQYF
>.|TRBJ1-4|TRBV7-2|.
TGTGCCAGCAGCTTATCCCGACTGAGCCTTAATGAAAAACTGTTTTTT
CASSLSRLSLNEKLFF
>.|TRBJ1-5|TRBV6-1|.
TGTGCCAGCACAGGACAGAATAGCAATCAGCCCCAGCATTTT
CASTGQNSNQPQHF
>.|TRBJ1-4|TRBV15|TRBD1
TGTGCCACCAGCCAGGGACAGATTAATGAAAAACTGTTTTTT
CATSQGQINEKLFF
>.|TRBJ2-1|TRBV13|.
TGTGCCAGCAGCCCAGACTACCTCTCCTACAATGAGCAGTTCTTC
CASSPDYLSYNEQFF
>.|TRBJ1-6|TRBV6-1|.
TGTGCCACAGGTGGGGCGGTTTGGTCACCCCTCCACTTT
CATGGAVWSPLHF
>.|TRBJ1-1|TRBV30|.
TGTGCCTGGAGTGGGACACCCAACACTGAAGCTTTCTTT
CAWSGTPNTEAFF
>.|TRBJ2-2|TRBV29-1|TRBD2
TGCAGGAATAGCGGGACGAACACCGGGGAGCTGTTTTTT
CRNSGTNTGELFF
>.|TRBJ1-4|TRBV28|TRBD1
TGTGCCAGCAGTTCCCCTGGGACAGGTGTTAATGAAAAACTGTTTTTT
CASSSPGTGVNEKLFF
>.|TRBJ1-2|TRBV27|.
TGTGCCAGCAGTTTTCAGGGTAGCTATGGCTACACCTTC
CASSFQGSYGYTF
>.|TRBJ2-3|TRBV7-6|TRBD2
TGTGCCAGCAGCTTAAGCCGGGGGGGCACAGATACGCAGTATTTT
CASSLSRGGTDTQYF
>.|TRBJ1-2|TRBV9|.
TGTGCCAGCAGCACCACGGGAGCTACCTATGGCTACACCTTC
CASSTTGATYGYTF
>.|TRBJ2-3|TRBV18|.
TGTGCCAGCTCACCGGCAAGCACAGATACGCAGTATTTT
CASSPASTDTQYF
>once|TRBJ1-4|TRBV18|TRBD1
TGTGCCAGCTCTCCCGGGACAGGGAATGAAAAACTGTTTTTT
CASSPGTGNEKLFF
>.|TRBJ2-7|TRBV15|.
TGTGCCACCAGCAGAGCCCCCGCGGGAACCTACGAGCAGTACTTC
CATSRAPAGTYEQYF
>.|TRBJ1-5|TRBV28|TRBD1
TGTGCCAGCAGGCCTCACTCGACAGGGAGGTATGGGCCCCAGCATTTT
CASRPHSTGRYGPQHF
>.|TRBJ1-6|TRBV19|.
TGTGCCAGTAGTAACAGGTATCTGAATTCACCCCTCCACTTT
CASSNRYLNSPLHF
>.|TRBJ1-6|TRBV6-6|.
TGTGCCAGCAGTAGTTGGGGAGCATTCGATTCACCCCTCCACTTT
CASSSWGAFDSPLHF
>.|TRBJ2-7|TRBV25-1|.
TGTGCCAGCAGTCCGCCTTGGACAGTTTACGAGCAGTACTTC
CASSPPWTVYEQYF
>.|TRBJ1-5|TRBV19|.
TGTGCCAGTAGTTGGGGGGGCTATAGCAATCAGCCCCAGCATTTT
CASSWGGYSNQPQHF